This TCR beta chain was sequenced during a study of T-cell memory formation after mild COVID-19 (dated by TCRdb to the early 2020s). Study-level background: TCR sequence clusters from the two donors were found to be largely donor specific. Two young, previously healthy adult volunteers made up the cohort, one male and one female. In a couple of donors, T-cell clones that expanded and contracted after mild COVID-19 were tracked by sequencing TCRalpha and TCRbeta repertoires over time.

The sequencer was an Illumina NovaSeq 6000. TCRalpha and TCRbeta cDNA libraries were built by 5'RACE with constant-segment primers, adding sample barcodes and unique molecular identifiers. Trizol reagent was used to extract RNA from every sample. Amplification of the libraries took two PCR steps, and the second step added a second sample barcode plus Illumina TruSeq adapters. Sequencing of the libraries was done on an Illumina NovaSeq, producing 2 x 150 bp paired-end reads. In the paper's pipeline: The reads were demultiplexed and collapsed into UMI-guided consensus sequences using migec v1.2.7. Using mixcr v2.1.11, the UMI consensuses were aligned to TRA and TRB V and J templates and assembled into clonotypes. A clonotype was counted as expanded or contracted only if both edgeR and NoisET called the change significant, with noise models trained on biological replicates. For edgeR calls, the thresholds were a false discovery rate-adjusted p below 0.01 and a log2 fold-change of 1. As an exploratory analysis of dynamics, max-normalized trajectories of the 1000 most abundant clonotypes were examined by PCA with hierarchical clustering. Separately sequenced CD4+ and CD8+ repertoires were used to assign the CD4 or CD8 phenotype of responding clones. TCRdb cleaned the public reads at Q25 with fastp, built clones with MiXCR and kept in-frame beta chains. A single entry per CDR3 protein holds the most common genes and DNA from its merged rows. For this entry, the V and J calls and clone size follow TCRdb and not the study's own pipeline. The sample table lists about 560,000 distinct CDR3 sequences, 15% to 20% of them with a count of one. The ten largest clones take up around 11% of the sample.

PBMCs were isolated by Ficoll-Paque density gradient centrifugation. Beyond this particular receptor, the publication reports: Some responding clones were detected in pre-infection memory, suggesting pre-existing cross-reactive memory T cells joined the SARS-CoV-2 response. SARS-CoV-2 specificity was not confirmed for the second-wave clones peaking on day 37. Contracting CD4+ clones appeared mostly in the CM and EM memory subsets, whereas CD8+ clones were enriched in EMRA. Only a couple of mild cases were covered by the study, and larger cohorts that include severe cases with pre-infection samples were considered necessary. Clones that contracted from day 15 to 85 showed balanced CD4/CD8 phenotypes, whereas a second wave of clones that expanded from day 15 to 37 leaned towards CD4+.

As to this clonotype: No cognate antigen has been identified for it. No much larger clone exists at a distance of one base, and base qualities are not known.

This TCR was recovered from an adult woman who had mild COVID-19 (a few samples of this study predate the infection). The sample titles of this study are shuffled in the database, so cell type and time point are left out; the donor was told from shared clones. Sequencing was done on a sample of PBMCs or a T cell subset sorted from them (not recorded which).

Read as DNA, the sequence is TGTGCCAGCAGTCCCCTCGGGCAGGGGGCCTATGGCTACACCTTC. Translated, this gives CASSPLGQGAYGYTF. The rearranged chain carries TRBV12-3 or TRBV12-4 and TRBJ1-2; TRBD1 agrees with 8 junctional bases. Germline trimming amounts to 5 bases on V and 4 bases on J, with 9 as the count of junction bases outside the gene matches. The CDR3 runs 15 residues from the cysteine to the phenylalanine. Only CDR3 DNA remains: 45 bases, in frame from the first base.